The following is a T cell receptor (beta chain) sequence with its context. As yet, its antigen is unknown. The sample comes from a study of CXCR3-negative and CXCR3-positive naive CD8 T cells. CDR3 size: 14 residues. Per germline, CDR1 MNHNS and CDR2 SASEGT. Findings and limits, study-wide: Comparison of naive cells showed more hydrophobic TRB CDR3s in CXCR3-positive than in CXCR3-negative naive cells. Memory CD8+ cells showed much lower diversity, while both naive subsets were comparably high.

Triplicate sorting captured 300,000 cells each from every CD8+ T cell subset. The libraries of TRB cDNA were constructed through 5' RACE using UMI labels. For each CDR3 protein, TCRdb gives one entry from its re-call of the 5' RACE reads, without DNA. This sample's clone table lists about 130,000 distinct CDR3 sequences. The receptor was isolated from a human donor in good health. Some clones in this sample may be carry-over from other donors' samples. The chain joins TRBV6-1 to TRBJ2-3; as DNA is missing, the TRBD1 call by TCRdb cannot be tested. Material: naive CXCR3+ CD8+ T cells from blood. Subset noted: CD45RO-CCR7+CD27+CD95- naive CD8+ T cells expressing CXCR3 (TNR3+). This CDR3 is CASREQGGTDTQYF.